The entry below describes one TCR beta chain. Antigen: not known. A 5'RACE template switching approach incorporating UMIs was used to make TCR beta cDNA. TCRdb reprocessed the 5' RACE reads and stores each CDR3 protein as one record, lacking DNA. Its listing shows some 150,000 distinct CDR3 sequences. Germline lookup yields CDR1 DFQATT and CDR2 SNEGSKA (reference sequence). This CDR3 has 16 amino acids. This sample stems from a study of T cells expressing NK-cell markers. Study-wide background: The sequencing cohort of eight donors included seven HCMV-seropositive individuals and one seronegative individual. Whole-study findings and limits: These clonotypes additionally ranked first within the CD3+CD56-NKG2C+ fraction of a few donors. Among CD8+ T cells from five or six donors, dominant NKG2C+ clonotypes accounted for roughly 1.0-7.0%.

This sequence joins TRBV20-1 and TRBJ2-7; no DNA is available, so the TRBD2 call from TCRdb remains unchecked. The sample was blood T cells: a sorted CD56 or NKG2C T cell subset, CD4+ or CD8+ T cells, or bulk PBMC T cells (not recorded which). This clonotype was sampled from a man between 18 and 35 years old in good health. CDR3 sequence reads: CSARERLAGFSYEQYF.